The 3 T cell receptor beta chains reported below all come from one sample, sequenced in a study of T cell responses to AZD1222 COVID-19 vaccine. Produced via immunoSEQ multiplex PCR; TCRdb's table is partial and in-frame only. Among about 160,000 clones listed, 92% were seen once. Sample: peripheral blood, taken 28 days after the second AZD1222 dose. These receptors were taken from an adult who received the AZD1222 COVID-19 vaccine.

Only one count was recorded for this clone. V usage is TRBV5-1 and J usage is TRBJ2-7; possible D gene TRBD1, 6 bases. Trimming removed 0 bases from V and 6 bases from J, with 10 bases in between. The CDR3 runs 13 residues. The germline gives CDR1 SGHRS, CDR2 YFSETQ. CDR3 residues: CASSLDRVGEQYF. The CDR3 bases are TGCGCCAGCAGCTTGGACAGGGTTGGCGAGCAGTACTTC.

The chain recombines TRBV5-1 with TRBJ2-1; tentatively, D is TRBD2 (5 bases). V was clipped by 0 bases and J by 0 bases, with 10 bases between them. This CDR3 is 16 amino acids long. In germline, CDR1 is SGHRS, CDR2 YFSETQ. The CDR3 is CASSLVAGSSYNEQFF. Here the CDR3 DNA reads TGCGCCAGCAGCTTGGTTGCTGGGAGCTCCTACAATGAGCAGTTCTTC.

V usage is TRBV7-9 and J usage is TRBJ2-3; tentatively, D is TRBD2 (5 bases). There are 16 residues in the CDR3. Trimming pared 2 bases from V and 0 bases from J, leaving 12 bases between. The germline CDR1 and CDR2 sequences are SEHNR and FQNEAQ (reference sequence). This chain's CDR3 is CASSLYRSGSTDTQYF. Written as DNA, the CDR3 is TGTGCCAGCAGCTTATATAGGAGCGGTAGCACAGATACGCAGTATTTT.